The rows below give T cell receptor beta chains drawn from one sample of a study of blood T cell repertoires in COVID-19. Profiled with immunoSEQ multiplex PCR; TCRdb holds only in-frame clones, not every one. This table has 400,000 to 550,000 clones, nearly 90% appearing once. Sequenced input: PBMCs or T cells enriched from blood (not recorded which). These receptors came from a woman between 18 and 30 years old with acute COVID-19. The CDR3 runs from the conserved cysteine through the conserved F or W. D genes are given only for firm matches. Not every row has a clone size; where given, it reads once, few, many or a size class.

V gene	clone size	D gene	J gene	CDR3 protein	CDR3 DNA
TRBV7-9	NA	TRBD1	TRBJ1-6	CASGDSYNSPLHF	TGTGCCAGCGGGGACAGTTATAATTCACCCCTCCACTTT
TRBV28	NA	NA	TRBJ2-3	CASSFWDTYTDTQYF	TGTGCCAGCAGTTTCTGGGACACCTACACAGATACGCAGTATTTT
TRBV5-1	NA	NA	TRBJ2-1	CASSLYGEQFF	TGCGCCAGCAGCTTGTACGGTGAGCAGTTCTTC
TRBV6-5	NA	TRBD1	TRBJ1-5	CASSLQGVDQPQHF	TGTGCCAGCAGTCTACAGGGGGTGGATCAGCCCCAGCATTTT
TRBV27	NA	TRBD1	TRBJ2-7	CASSRDRSPYEQYF	TGTGCCAGCAGCCGGGACAGGAGCCCTTACGAGCAGTACTTC
TRBV19	NA	TRBD1	TRBJ1-2	CASSDRGRGGGYTF	TGTGCCAGTAGTGACAGGGGGCGCGGAGGTGGCTACACCTTC
TRBV10-1	NA	NA	TRBJ2-7	CASSESNGGYYEQYF	TGCGCCAGCAGTGAGTCGAACGGCGGGTACTACGAGCAGTACTTC
TRBV2	NA	TRBD1	TRBJ1-6	CASSAGTGVSPLHF	TGTGCCAGCAGTGCCGGGACAGGGGTCTCACCCCTCCACTTT
TRBV24-1	NA	TRBD2	TRBJ2-3	CATSELAGSGTDTQYF	TGTGCCACCAGTGAGCTAGCGGGGTCGGGAACAGATACGCAGTATTTT
TRBV5-1	NA	NA	TRBJ2-6	CASREDFSGANVLTF	TGCGCCAGCCGAGAAGACTTTTCTGGGGCCAACGTCCTGACTTTC
TRBV19	NA	TRBD2	TRBJ2-3	CASSIPSGRRNTQYF	TGTGCCAGTAGTATACCCAGCGGGAGGCGGAATACGCAGTATTTT
TRBV6-5	once	NA	TRBJ2-1	CASSYGPGSYNEQFF	TGTGCCAGCAGTTACGGGCCAGGGTCCTACAATGAGCAGTTCTTC
TRBV9	NA	TRBD2	TRBJ2-1	CASSVGLAGGLDEQFF	TGTGCCAGCAGCGTAGGTTTAGCGGGGGGGTTGGATGAGCAGTTCTTC
TRBV10-3	NA	TRBD1	TRBJ1-2	CAISDQDRGRFGYTF	TGTGCCATCAGTGACCAGGACAGGGGGCGTTTTGGCTACACCTTC
TRBV21-1	NA	NA	TRBJ1-1	CASSADETGGFNTEAFF	TGTGCCAGCAGCGCAGATGAGACAGGGGGGTTTAACACTGAAGCTTTCTTT
TRBV6-6	NA	TRBD2	TRBJ2-7	CASSSGLAGTYEQYF	TGTGCCAGCAGTTCCGGACTAGCGGGGACCTACGAGCAGTACTTC
TRBV9	NA	NA	TRBJ2-5	CASSPAGTSKETQYF	TGTGCCAGCAGCCCTGCCGGGACAAGCAAAGAGACCCAGTACTTC
TRBV9	NA	NA	TRBJ1-4	CASSVSGGRVSNEKLFF	TGTGCCAGCAGCGTCAGTGGGGGCAGGGTGTCTAATGAAAAACTGTTTTTT
TRBV7-6	NA	TRBD2	TRBJ2-5	CASSFRTRLAGVMKETQYF	TGTGCCAGCAGCTTCCGGACCCGACTAGCGGGAGTAATGAAGGAGACCCAGTACTTC
TRBV5-6	NA	NA	TRBJ2-5	CASSFSGSLMGETQYF	TGTGCCAGCAGCTTCTCTGGGAGTTTGATGGGAGAGACCCAGTACTTC
TRBV10-3	NA	NA	TRBJ1-5	CAIGQNQPQHF	TGTGCCATCGGTCAGAATCAGCCCCAGCATTTT
TRBV28	NA	TRBD1	TRBJ1-6	CASSLWDRESPLHF	TGTGCCAGCAGTTTATGGGACAGGGAATCACCCCTCCACTTT
TRBV14	NA	NA	TRBJ1-2	CASSPAGVPFGGYTF	TGTGCCAGCAGCCCTGCAGGGGTGCCCTTCGGTGGCTACACCTTC
TRBV9	NA	TRBD2	TRBJ2-2	CASSEVAGNTGELFF	TGTGCCAGCAGCGAGGTAGCGGGGAACACCGGGGAGCTGTTTTTT
TRBV7-3	NA	NA	TRBJ2-5	CASSLTLQETQYF	TGTGCCAGCAGCTTAACACTCCAAGAGACCCAGTACTTC
TRBV28	few	NA	TRBJ1-6	CASSRYRDGVYNSPLHF	TGTGCCAGCAGTAGATACAGGGACGGGGTGTACAATTCACCCCTCCACTTT
TRBV7-2	NA	NA	TRBJ2-7	CASSRDEGREQYF	TGTGCCAGCAGCAGGGATGAGGGAAGGGAGCAGTACTTC
TRBV10-1	NA	TRBD1	TRBJ2-2	CASSESQGAGELFF	TGCGCCAGCAGTGAGTCACAGGGGGCCGGGGAGCTGTTTTTT
TRBV13	few	TRBD1	TRBJ2-5	CASSPRQGETQYF	TGTGCCAGCAGCCCAAGACAGGGAGAGACCCAGTACTTC
TRBV11-2	few	TRBD2	TRBJ2-7	CASTRRREGSYEQYF	TGTGCCAGCACTAGACGCAGGGAGGGCTCCTACGAGCAGTACTTC
TRBV19	NA	TRBD1	TRBJ1-4	CASIAQGAGEKLFF	TGTGCCAGTATAGCACAGGGGGCAGGTGAAAAACTGTTTTTT
TRBV5-1	NA	NA	TRBJ1-6	CASSLAGAYSPLHF	TGCGCCAGCAGCCTAGCAGGGGCCTATTCACCCCTCCACTTT
TRBV4-1	NA	TRBD2	TRBJ2-7	CASSQTSGRDISYEQYF	TGCGCCAGCAGCCAGACTAGCGGGAGGGACATCTCCTACGAGCAGTACTTC
TRBV29-1	NA	TRBD2	TRBJ2-5	CSVGLAEETQYF	TGCAGCGTTGGACTAGCGGAAGAGACCCAGTACTTC
TRBV5-4	NA	NA	TRBJ2-5	CASSSSSGTQYF	TGTGCCAGCAGCTCCTCATCCGGGACCCAGTACTTC
TRBV5-1	NA	NA	TRBJ2-1	CASSLTNSYNEQFF	TGCGCCAGCAGCTTAACTAACTCCTACAATGAGCAGTTCTTC
TRBV4-2	once	NA	TRBJ1-1	CASSQDPLAHQNTEAFF	TGTGCCAGCAGCCAAGATCCTCTAGCACACCAGAACACTGAAGCTTTCTTT
TRBV2	once	NA	TRBJ1-2	CASSRAGDAGYTF	TGTGCCAGCTCCCGGGCGGGGGATGCTGGCTACACCTTC
TRBV3-1/TRBV3-2	NA	TRBD1	TRBJ2-4	CASSRQGAKNIQYF	TGTGCCAGCAGCCGACAGGGGGCCAAAAACATTCAGTACTTC
TRBV11-2	NA	NA	TRBJ1-1	CASSLSRGSTEAFF	TGTGCCAGCAGCCTTTCCCGTGGCAGCACTGAAGCTTTCTTT
TRBV7-9	NA	TRBD1	TRBJ2-5	CAGQGDKETQYF	TGTGCCGGACAGGGGGATAAGGAGACCCAGTACTTC
TRBV7-2	NA	NA	TRBJ2-5	CASSSDQETQYF	TGTGCCAGCAGCTCAGATCAGGAGACCCAGTACTTC
TRBV25-1	NA	TRBD2	TRBJ2-7	CASSYPSGRAYEQYF	TGTGCCAGCAGTTACCCTAGCGGGAGGGCATACGAGCAGTACTTC
TRBV4-1	few	NA	TRBJ1-3	CASSQDPRGGSGNTIYF	TGCGCCAGCAGCCAAGATCCTCGGGGGGGCTCTGGAAACACCATATATTTT
TRBV15	NA	NA	TRBJ1-4	CATSREYSGSGLTNEKLFF	TGTGCCACCAGCAGAGAGTATTCGGGTTCGGGGTTAACTAATGAAAAACTGTTTTTT
TRBV27	NA	TRBD2	TRBJ2-5	CASSLSGTSGREQETQYF	TGTGCCAGCAGTTTATCGGGGACTAGCGGGAGGGAGCAAGAGACCCAGTACTTC
TRBV21-1	NA	NA	TRBJ2-7	CASSSRDISYEQYF	TGTGCCAGCAGCAGCCGGGACATCTCCTACGAGCAGTACTTC
TRBV18	NA	NA	TRBJ1-6	CASSPNLDSANSPLHF	TGTGCCAGCTCACCGAACCTGGACAGTGCTAATTCACCCCTCCACTTT
TRBV18	NA	NA	TRBJ2-6	CASYRFSSSGANVLTF	TGTGCCAGTTACAGGTTCTCCTCCTCTGGGGCCAACGTCCTGACTTTC
TRBV20-1	NA	NA	TRBJ2-6	CSASAGGTSGANVLTF	TGCAGTGCTAGTGCTGGGGGGACCTCTGGGGCCAACGTCCTGACTTTC
TRBV12-3/TRBV12-4	NA	NA	TRBJ1-2	CASSRTAGYTF	TGTGCCAGCAGTCGGACAGCTGGCTACACCTTC
TRBV19	once	NA	TRBJ1-1	CASSIALGRANTEAFF	TGTGCCAGTAGTATAGCTCTGGGCAGGGCCAACACTGAAGCTTTCTTT
TRBV6-2/TRBV6-3	once	TRBD1	TRBJ1-1	CASSVQGANTEAFF	TGTGCCAGCAGTGTACAGGGGGCGAACACTGAAGCTTTCTTT
TRBV28	once	NA	TRBJ1-1	CASSLYTDNTEAFF	TGTGCCAGCAGTTTATACACAGACAACACTGAAGCTTTCTTT
TRBV4-1	NA	NA	TRBJ1-5	CASSQVGREVGQPQHF	TGCGCCAGCAGCCAAGTTGGGAGGGAGGTCGGGCAGCCCCAGCATTTT
TRBV7-9	few	TRBD1	TRBJ2-7	CASSTDRVYEQYF	TGTGCCAGCAGCACGGACAGGGTTTACGAGCAGTACTTC
TRBV4-3	NA	NA	TRBJ2-7	CASSQAGTHSYEQYF	TGCGCTAGCAGCCAAGCAGGGACTCACTCCTACGAGCAGTACTTC
TRBV5-1	NA	NA	TRBJ1-1	CASSLDGAKNTEAFF	TGCGCCAGCAGCTTGGACGGAGCAAAGAACACTGAAGCTTTCTTT
TRBV25-1	NA	TRBD1	TRBJ1-2	CASSESDRGDFYGYTF	TGTGCCAGCAGTGAATCCGACAGGGGAGACTTCTATGGCTACACCTTC
TRBV19	NA	TRBD1	TRBJ1-1	CASLVRTGGHMNTEAFF	TGTGCCAGTTTAGTTAGGACAGGGGGCCACATGAACACTGAAGCTTTCTTT